Each of the 26 T cell receptor beta chains below was sequenced from the same sample in a study of CD8+CD57+ T cells in acquired aplastic anemia. Genomic DNA constituted the template upon which TCR beta VDJ and CDR3 profiling was performed. A single record per CDR3 protein comes from TCRdb applying MiXCR to the reads. The table has about 160,000 distinct CDR3 sequences, less than 50% seen once. Patients picked for sequencing had shown CD8+CD57+ cell expansion detected by flow cytometry. The sequenced material came from sorted CD4+, CD8+, or CD8+CD57+ T cells (not recorded which) from PBMCs. Receptors originate from a human donor with aplastic anemia.

This clonotype was picked up a small number of times. The gene calls are TRBV19 and TRBJ2-7; D may correspond to TRBD1 or TRBD2 (5 bases each). This CDR3 is built from 14 residues. Per germline, CDR1 LNHDA and CDR2 SQIVND (reference sequence). V lost 5 bases and J 0 bases, leaving 11 bases between the germline ends. The DNA for the CDR3 is TGTGCCAGTAGTGGAAGGGACCACTCCTACGAGCAGTACTTC. It yields the protein CASSGRDHSYEQYF.

The chain employs TRBV11-1 and TRBJ1-1, with TRBD1 matching over 9 bases. The V gene end was trimmed by 1 base and the J gene end by 8 bases; junction bases not matched to a gene: 11. Germline-derived CDR1 and CDR2 are SGHAT and FQDESV (reference sequence). This CDR3 has 16 residues. In DNA form, the CDR3 reads TGTGCCAGCAGCTTAGTTTCAACAGGGGGCCTCCTCGAAGCTTTCTTT. It translates to CASSLVSTGGLLEAFF.

CDR3 residues: CSVGGDGYGYTF. CDR3 in DNA: TGCAGCGTCGGGGGAGATGGCTATGGCTACACCTTC. The chain links TRBV29-1 to TRBJ1-2, with D tentatively TRBD1 (5 bases). V was clipped by 6 bases and J by 4 bases, with 12 bases between them. The CDR3 is made up of 12 amino acids. In germline, CDR1 is SQVTM, CDR2 ANQGSEA. The full variable domain, rest sourced from reference TRBV29-1 and TRBJ1-2, is SAVISQKPSRDICQRGTSLTIQCQVDSQVTMMFWYRQQPGQSLTLIATANQGSEATYESGFVIDKFPISRPNLTFSTLTVSNMSPEDSSIYLCSVGGDGYGYTFGSGTRLTVV.

This clonotype was recorded at least ten times. The chain recombines TRBV13 with TRBJ1-2, with TRBD1 identical over 7 bases. The CDR3 extends over 14 amino acids. Germline CDR1 is PRHDT and CDR2 is FYEKMQ (reference sequence). The trim removed 1 base at V and 4 bases at J, leaving 3 bases unmatched. The CDR3 region has the DNA TGTGCCAGCAGCTTAGAGGGGGCCGGCTATGGCTACACCTTC. As protein: CASSLEGAGYGYTF. Filled out from reference TRBV13 and TRBJ1-2, the complete variable domain reads AAGVIQSPRHLIKEKRETATLKCYPIPRHDTVYWYQQGPGQDPQFLISFYEKMQSDKGSIPDRFSAQQFSDYHSELNMSSLELGDSALYFCASSLEGAGYGYTFGSGTRLTVV.

This clonotype has at least ten counts. This rearrangement joins TRBV9 to TRBJ1-1; perhaps TRBD1 as D (5 bases). The CDR3 runs 16 residues. The germline CDR1 and CDR2 sequences are SGDLS and YYNGEE. V was pared by 3 bases and J by 6 bases, with 21 bases between. The CDR3 protein is CASSALLGGAGSEAFF. In nucleotides, the CDR3 is TGTGCCAGCAGCGCCCTCTTGGGCGGGGCAGGGTCTGAAGCTTTCTTT.

The rearrangement links TRBV6-1 to TRBJ1-2; 8 bases are a match to TRBD1. V dropped 4 bases and J dropped 4; count of bases not matched to a gene: 5. Germline CDR1 is MNHNS and CDR2 is SASEGT. The CDR3 sequence is 14 residues long. CDR3 protein: CASSADREVYGYTF. The CDR3 region has the DNA TGTGCCAGCAGTGCGGACAGGGAGGTCTATGGCTACACCTTC.

V is TRBV2 and J is TRBJ1-6; D unclear. The CDR3 has 13 residues. Germline CDR1 and CDR2: SNHLY and FYNNEI. V shed 6 bases and J shed 6 bases, with 9 bases lying between them. The CDR3 loop is CASSPGPNSPLHF. The CDR3, as DNA: TGTGCCAGCAGCCCGGGCCCTAATTCACCCCTCCACTTT. The full variable domain, completed using reference TRBV2 and TRBJ1-6, is EPEVTQTPSHQVTQMGQEVILRCVPISNHLYFYWYRQILGQKVEFLVSFYNNEISEKSEIFDDQFSVERPDGSNFTLKIRSTKLEDSAMYFCASSPGPNSPLHFGNGTRLTVT.

This clonotype has at least ten counts. The chain links TRBV9 to TRBJ2-7; D possibly corresponds to TRBD2 (5 bases). CDR3 length: 15 residues. V dropped 2 bases and J dropped 1 base, with 13 bases sitting between them. In germline, CDR1 is SGDLS, CDR2 YYNGEE. This CDR3 reads CASSVSSGGSYEQYF. CDR3 DNA sequence: TGTGCCAGCAGCGTTTCGTCTGGAGGATCCTACGAGCAGTACTTC.

The rearrangement uses TRBV2 and TRBJ1-4; D unresolved. V gave up 8 bases and J gave up 4 bases, with 11 bases separating them. The CDR3 is 13 amino acids. Per the germline V gene, CDR1 is SNHLY and CDR2 is FYNNEI. The CDR3 protein is CASGRFDNEKLFF. The DNA of the CDR3 is TGTGCCAGCGGGCGGTTTGATAATGAAAAACTGTTTTTT.

This clonotype has ten or more counts. The chain uses TRBV3-1 and TRBJ2-2; perhaps TRBD2 as D (5 bases). The CDR3 is 15 residues long. V lost 3 bases and J lost 6, with 14 bases in between. Germline CDR1 is LGHDT and CDR2 is YNNKEL (reference sequence). The CDR3 here is CASSQGVWGSGELFF. The CDR3 coding sequence is TGTGCCAGCAGCCAGGGAGTATGGGGATCCGGGGAGCTGTTTTTT.

V and J are TRBV7-8 and TRBJ2-1; D might be TRBD1 or TRBD2, each matching 5 bases. V was shortened by 2 bases and J by 8 bases, with 19 bases between the two germline ends. There are 16 residues in the CDR3. Germline V lookup: CDR1 SGHVS, CDR2 FQNEAQ. The CDR3 loop is CASSLRRQGNLDEQFF. CDR3 DNA: TGTGCCAGCAGCTTAAGGAGGCAGGGTAATTTGGATGAGCAGTTCTTC.

This clonotype was observed a few times. V is TRBV24-1 and J is TRBJ2-3, with 8 bases that match TRBD1. V shed 4 bases, J shed 3 bases, and the junction held 11 bases outside the gene matches. Per germline, CDR1 KGHDR and CDR2 SFDVKD. CDR3 size: 17 residues. The CDR3 DNA follows: TGTGCCACCAGTGACACTACCAGGACAGGGAGTACAGATACGCAGTATTTT. It encodes CATSDTTRTGSTDTQYF.

Only a few counts were recorded for this clonotype. V and J are TRBV20-1 and TRBJ2-7; D is ambiguous. Trimming took 5 bases from V and 3 from J, leaving 14 bases between them. Germline V CDR1 and CDR2: DFQATT, SNEGSKA (reference sequence). CDR3 length: 13 residues. CDR3 amino acids: CSASPGPVYEQYF. The CDR3 DNA is TGCAGTGCTTCCCCGGGTCCCGTCTACGAGCAGTACTTC.

In its sample, this clonotype was seen many times. The chain links TRBV12-3 or TRBV12-4 to TRBJ2-7; 7 nucleotides match TRBD1. This CDR3 is 13 amino acids long. With V trimmed by 6 bases and J by 3 bases, 5 bases remained unmatched. CDR3 DNA: TGTGCCAGCAGGCCCCGGGACAGCTACGAGCAGTACTTC. This translates into CASRPRDSYEQYF.

This clonotype showed up many times. The rearrangement links TRBV29-1 to TRBJ2-7, with D maybe TRBD1 (6 bases). The CDR3 extends over 13 amino acids. Germline V gives CDR1 SQVTM, CDR2 ANQGSEA. V dropped 3 bases and J dropped 3 bases, with 12 bases sitting between them. The CDR3 region has the DNA TGCAGCGTTGATTTAGGCAGGGGCTACGAGCAGTACTTC. Protein: CSVDLGRGYEQYF.

The chain links TRBV20-1 to TRBJ1-6; D is undetermined. The CDR3 is made up of 15 amino acids. Germline CDR1 is DFQATT and CDR2 is SNEGSKA (reference sequence). Trimming pared 2 bases from V and 0 bases from J, leaving 8 bases between. The CDR3 loop reads CSARSTSSYNSPLHF. The CDR3 region has the DNA TGCAGTGCTAGATCCACGAGCTCCTATAATTCACCCCTCCACTTT.

The sample holds one count of this clonotype. The CDR3 bases are TGTGCCATCGCCAGCCGGGACATAATAAACACCATATATTTT. Encoded protein: CAIASRDIINTIYF. The chain recombines TRBV10-3 with TRBJ1-3; D perhaps matches TRBD1 (6 bases). Deletions cut 8 bases from V and 6 bases from J, with 17 bases between. In germline, CDR1 is ENHRY, CDR2 SYGVKD. The CDR3 is 14 amino acids.

V is TRBV10-3 and J is TRBJ1-1, with D tentatively TRBD1 (5 bases). Trimming stripped 6 bases from V and 7 bases from J, with 12 bases between. There are 12 residues in the CDR3. Germline CDR1 reads ENHRY; CDR2 reads SYGVKD. DNA of the CDR3: TGTGCCATCAGCGAGGGACGGATTGAAGCTTTCTTT. Translated, it gives CAISEGRIEAFF.

At least ten counts were recorded for this clonotype. V usage is TRBV5-6 and J usage is TRBJ1-4; D is undetermined. This CDR3 region has 16 residues. The germline CDR1 and CDR2 sequences are SGHDT and YYEEEE. V was shortened by 1 base and J by 0 bases, with 10 bases between the two germline ends. CDR3 nucleotides: TGTGCCAGCAGCTTGCTTCGAACAGCAACTAATGAAAAACTGTTTTTT. It is translated as CASSLLRTATNEKLFF.

At least ten counts were recorded for this clonotype. The rearrangement uses TRBV19 and TRBJ2-2, with TRBD2 identical over 9 bases. Trimming cost V 9 bases and J 8 bases; bases outside gene matches: 1. Germline CDR1 is LNHDA and CDR2 is SQIVND (reference sequence). The CDR3 spans 11 residues. CDR3 in amino acids: CASLAGGELFF. The CDR3 nucleotides are TGTGCCAGCCTAGCGGGGGGGGAGCTGTTTTTT.

In this sample, this clonotype turned up many times. The V call is TRBV4-2, the J call TRBJ2-3; no clear D gene. CDR3 length equals 14 residues. V was trimmed by 0 bases and J by 1 base, leaving 5 bases between them. Germline CDR1 LGHNA, CDR2 YNFKEQ. The CDR3 DNA is TGTGCCAGCAGCCAAGAAACGGGCACAGATACGCAGTATTTT. This gives the protein CASSQETGTDTQYF.

Many counts were recorded for this clonotype. This chain joins TRBV5-1 and TRBJ2-7, with TRBD1 identical over 7 bases. Germline CDR1 is SGHRS and CDR2 is YFSETQ. With 3 bases clipped from V and 2 bases from J, the junction kept 5 bases outside the gene matches. The CDR3 runs to 14 residues. This CDR3 reads CASSSIDRAYEQYF. The DNA for the CDR3 is TGCGCCAGCAGCTCAATCGACAGGGCCTACGAGCAGTACTTC. Complete variable domain (other parts from reference TRBV5-1 and TRBJ2-7): KAGVTQTPRYLIKTRGQQVTLSCSPISGHRSVSWYQQTPGQGLQFLFEYFSETQRNKGNFPGRFSGRQFSNSRSEMNVSTLELGDSALYLCASSSIDRAYEQYFGPGTRLTVT.

The chain uses TRBV11-2 and TRBJ2-3; D call uncertain. CDR1 and CDR2 (germline): SGHAT, FQNNGV. V gave up 6 bases and J gave up 4 bases, with 8 bases separating them. This CDR3 spans 12 amino acids. CDR3 nucleotide sequence: TGTGCCAGCAGATCCACGTCAGATACGCAGTATTTT. This codes for CASRSTSDTQYF.

About this clonotype itself: A much more abundant neighbour one base away suggests this may be a read error. This sequence joins TRBV5-1 and TRBJ2-1; no reliable D call. Per the germline V gene, CDR1 is SGHRS and CDR2 is YFSETQ. The CDR3 is made up of 11 amino acids. The CDR3 DNA reads TGCGCCAGCAGGACATGGGGTGAGCAGCTCTTC. Translation gives CASRTWGEQLF.

This clonotype was picked up one time. The chain carries TRBV24-1 and TRBJ2-2; weak D call: TRBD2 (7 bases). Germline assignment: CDR1 KGHDR and CDR2 SFDVKD. The V and J ends lost 4 bases and 3 bases respectively, with 14 bases between them. The CDR3 is 16 amino acids. CDR3 amino acids: CATSDFTGRDTGELFF. The CDR3 nucleotides are TGTGCCACCAGTGACTTTACAGGGAGGGACACCGGGGAGCTGTTTTTT.

The V call is TRBV10-2, the J call TRBJ2-1, with 7 nucleotides matching TRBD1. Per the germline V gene, CDR1 is WSHSY and CDR2 is SAAADI. V was clipped by 6 bases and J by 9 bases; unmatched bases: 14. This CDR3 is built from 15 residues. The CDR3 sequence is CASRAGTAPRFEQFF. CDR3 nucleotides: TGCGCCAGCAGAGCAGGGACAGCGCCCCGCTTTGAGCAGTTCTTC.